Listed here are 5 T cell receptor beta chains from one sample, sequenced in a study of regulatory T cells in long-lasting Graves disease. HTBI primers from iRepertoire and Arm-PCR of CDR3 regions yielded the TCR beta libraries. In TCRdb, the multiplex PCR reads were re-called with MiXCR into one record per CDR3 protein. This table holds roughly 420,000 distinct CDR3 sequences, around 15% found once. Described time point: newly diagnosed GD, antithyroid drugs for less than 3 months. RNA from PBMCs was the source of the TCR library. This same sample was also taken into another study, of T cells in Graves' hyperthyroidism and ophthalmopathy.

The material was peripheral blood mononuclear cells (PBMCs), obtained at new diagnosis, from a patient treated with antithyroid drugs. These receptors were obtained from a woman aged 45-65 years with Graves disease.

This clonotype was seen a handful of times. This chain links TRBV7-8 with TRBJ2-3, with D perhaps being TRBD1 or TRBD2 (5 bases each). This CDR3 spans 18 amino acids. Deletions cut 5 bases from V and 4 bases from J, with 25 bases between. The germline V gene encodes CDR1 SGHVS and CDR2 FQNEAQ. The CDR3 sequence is CASSPIGLLRDGADTQYF. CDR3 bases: TGTGCCAGCAGCCCCATAGGACTTTTGAGGGACGGGGCAGATACGCAGTATTTT.

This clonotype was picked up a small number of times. The DNA of the CDR3 is TGCGCCAGCACACGACAGAGGCTCGACGAGCAGTACTTC. Translating it yields CASTRQRLDEQYF. The chain links TRBV5-1 to TRBJ2-7, with D perhaps matching TRBD1 (5 bases). The V and J ends lost 6 bases and 5 bases respectively, with 15 bases between them. The germline V gene has CDR1 SGHRS and CDR2 YFSETQ. The CDR3 has 13 residues.

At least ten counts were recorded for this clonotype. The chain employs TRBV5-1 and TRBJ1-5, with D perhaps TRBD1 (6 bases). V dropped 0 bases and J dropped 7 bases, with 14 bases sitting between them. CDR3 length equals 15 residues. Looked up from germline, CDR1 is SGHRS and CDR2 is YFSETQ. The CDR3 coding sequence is TGCGCCAGCAGCTTGGCAGGGGCTAGCTCCCAGCCCCAGCATTTT. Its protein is CASSLAGASSQPQHF.

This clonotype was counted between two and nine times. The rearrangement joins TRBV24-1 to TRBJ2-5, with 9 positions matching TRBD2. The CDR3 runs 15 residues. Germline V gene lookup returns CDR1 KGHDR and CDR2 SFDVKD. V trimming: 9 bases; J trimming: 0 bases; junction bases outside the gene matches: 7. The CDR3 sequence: CATRSGRGYQETQYF. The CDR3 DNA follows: TGTGCCACCCGTAGCGGGAGAGGCTACCAAGAGACCCAGTACTTC.

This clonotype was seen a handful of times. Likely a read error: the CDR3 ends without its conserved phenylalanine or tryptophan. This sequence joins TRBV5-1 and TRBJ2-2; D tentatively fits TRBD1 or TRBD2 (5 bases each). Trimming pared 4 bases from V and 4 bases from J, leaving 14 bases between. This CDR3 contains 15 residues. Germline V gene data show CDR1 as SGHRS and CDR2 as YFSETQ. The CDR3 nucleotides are TGCGCCAGCAGCCTACGGGACCTAATCACCGGGGAGCTGTTTTCT. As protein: CASSLRDLITGELFS.